The 3 T cell receptor beta chains given below trace back to one sample, sequenced in a study of T cells after yellow fever vaccination. One entry per CDR3 protein, called by TCRdb with MiXCR from the 5' RACE reads. The table includes about 320,000 distinct CDR3 sequences, around 4.5% detected once. Sequencing was performed on PBMCs, taken 15 days after the yellow fever booster vaccination. The receptors here all came from a man aged 18-30 years who received the YFV17D yellow fever vaccine.

This clonotype was recorded many times. The rearrangement uses TRBV4-2 and TRBJ2-2; D gene uncertain. The CDR3 is 15 amino acids. V gave up 10 bases and J gave up 4 bases, with 19 bases separating them. In germline, CDR1 is LGHNA, CDR2 YNFKEQ. CDR3 bases: TGTGCCACCCAGACCACGCAAGCCTCCACCGGGGAGCTGTTTTTT. This sequence encodes CATQTTQASTGELFF.

At least ten counts were recorded for this clonotype. The rearrangement uses TRBV5-1 and TRBJ2-1; D is perhaps TRBD2 (6 bases). CDR1 and CDR2 from the germline V gene are SGHRS and YFSETQ. This CDR3 is 15 amino acids long. The V end was cut by 0 bases, the J end by 4 bases, with 11 bases between. The CDR3, as DNA: TGCGCCAGCAGCTTGGTTTCAGGGAGGTACAATGAGCAGTTCTTC. Its protein product is CASSLVSGRYNEQFF.

V usage is TRBV5-1 and J usage is TRBJ1-3; 7 bases are shared with TRBD1. V was pared by 2 bases and J by 0 bases, with 2 bases of the junction left unmatched. The CDR3 is 15 amino acids. Germline values: CDR1 SGHRS, CDR2 YFSETQ. CDR3 coding DNA: TGCGCCAGCAGCTTCGGGACAGTCTCTGGAAACACCATATATTTT. As protein: CASSFGTVSGNTIYF.